Listed below are T cell receptor beta chains from one sample, sequenced in a study of blood T cell repertoires in COVID-19. Data came from immunoSEQ multiplex PCR; TCRdb stores just in-frame clones and leaves some out. There are about 100,000 clones in the sample; 85% to 95% occur only once, and less than 7.5% lies in the top ten. The sample consisted of peripheral blood. The receptors stem from a man aged 45-60 years with active COVID-19. Both conserved end residues are part of each CDR3. D genes are given only for firm matches. Clone size is given for some rows only: seen once, a few or many times, or a class if the clone is expanded.

NA | TRBJ2-1 | NA | TRBV6-5 | TGTGCCAGCAGCTCTGCCTACCCCTACAATGAGCAGTTCTTC | CASSSAYPYNEQFF
NA | TRBJ1-5 | TRBD1 | TRBV30 | TGTGCCTGGAGTGGAACAGGGGGGACCGGGAAGGCCCAGCATTTT | CAWSGTGGTGKAQHF
NA | TRBJ2-5 | NA | TRBV19 | TGTGCCAGCAAAGGGAACCCAGGGGAGACCCAGTACTTC | CASKGNPGETQYF
NA | TRBJ2-3 | TRBD1 | TRBV24-1 | TGTGCCACCAGTGACGCCGGGACAGGGGGCTTGGATACGCAGTATTTT | CATSDAGTGGLDTQYF
NA | TRBJ2-7 | TRBD2 | TRBV28 | TGTGCCAGCAGTTTCAGGCGGGAGGGGGGCGAGCAGTACTTC | CASSFRREGGEQYF
NA | TRBJ2-1 | NA | TRBV20-1 | TGCAGTCTTTCCGACTATGAGCAGTTCTTC | CSLSDYEQFF
NA | TRBJ2-1 | TRBD2 | TRBV7-9 | TGTGCCAGCAGCTATAAGACTAGCGGGAGTTACAATGAGCAGTTCTTC | CASSYKTSGSYNEQFF
NA | TRBJ2-2 | TRBD1 | TRBV5-1 | TGCGCCAGCAGCTGGGGACAGGGGGACAGCGGGGAGCTGTTTTTT | CASSWGQGDSGELFF
NA | TRBJ2-1 | TRBD2 | TRBV5-1 | TGCGCCAGCAGCTTATCGACTAGCGGGAGAGCCAATGAGCAGTTCTTC | CASSLSTSGRANEQFF
NA | TRBJ2-7 | NA | TRBV28 | TGTGCCAGCAGTTTTTCTACGATTGGTTACGAGCAGTACTTC | CASSFSTIGYEQYF
NA | TRBJ2-4 | TRBD1 | TRBV28 | TGTGCCAGCAGTCCAGGGGACAGAGCCAAAAACATTCAGTACTTC | CASSPGDRAKNIQYF
once | TRBJ2-4 | NA | TRBV19 | TGTGCCAGTAGTCGTGAACGGGATTTAGCCAAAAACATTCAGTACTTC | CASSRERDLAKNIQYF
NA | TRBJ2-3 | NA | TRBV5-1 | TGCGCCAGCAGCTACGCTTTGAGCCGTGATACGCAGTATTTT | CASSYALSRDTQYF
NA | TRBJ2-3 | NA | TRBV12-5 | TGTGCTAGTGGCTCACAGCTGGCAGATACGCAGTATTTT | CASGSQLADTQYF
NA | TRBJ1-3 | TRBD1 | TRBV5-4 | TGTGCCAGCAGCTTGTCCCCAGGGGGCTTTGGAAACACCATATATTTT | CASSLSPGGFGNTIYF
NA | TRBJ2-2 | NA | TRBV28 | TGTGCCAGCAGTTTATTCGGGGGAACCGGGGAGCTGTTTTTT | CASSLFGGTGELFF
NA | TRBJ1-4 | TRBD1 | TRBV2 | TGTGCCAGCAGTGAATTTGGGACAGGGGGCGAAAAACTGTTTTTT | CASSEFGTGGEKLFF
NA | TRBJ1-1 | NA | TRBV29-1 | TGCAGCGTTGAAGATGCGGGGGGCGAAGCTTTCTTT | CSVEDAGGEAFF
NA | TRBJ2-7 | NA | TRBV28 | TGTGCCAGCAGACCAACAGGGCGAAGCTCCTACGAGCAGTACTTC | CASRPTGRSSYEQYF
NA | TRBJ1-3 | TRBD1 | TRBV30 | TGTGCCTGGAGTGTAGACAGGGAAGGAAACACCATATATTTT | CAWSVDREGNTIYF
NA | TRBJ2-7 | NA | TRBV28 | TGTGCCAGCAGTAGGACTTTTGAGCAGTACTTC | CASSRTFEQYF
few | TRBJ1-4 | NA | TRBV25-1 | TGTGCCAGCAGCGGTGGGAGGAGTACGAAAAAACTGTTTTTT | CASSGGRSTKKLFF
NA | TRBJ2-1 | TRBD2 | TRBV30 | TGTGCCTGGGACCCAGGGACTAGGCAGCAGTTCTTC | CAWDPGTRQQFF
NA | TRBJ2-3 | TRBD2 | TRBV7-9 | TGTGCCAGCAGCTTACTAGCGGGAGTTAAGACAGATACGCAGTATTTT | CASSLLAGVKTDTQYF
NA | TRBJ2-2 | NA | TRBV11-3 | TGTGCCAGCAGCTACACCACGAACACCGGGGAGCTGTTTTTT | CASSYTTNTGELFF
NA | TRBJ2-5 | NA | TRBV18 | TGTGCCAGCTCGGCAAGGGGTGAAGAGACCCAGTACTTC | CASSARGEETQYF
NA | TRBJ1-1 | NA | TRBV5-6 | TGTGCCAGCAGCTTGGCGCGCGGGCCTGAAGCTTTCTTT | CASSLARGPEAFF
NA | TRBJ1-5 | TRBD1 | TRBV2 | TGTGCCAGCAGAGGACAGGGTGAAATTCAGCCCCAGCATTTT | CASRGQGEIQPQHF
NA | TRBJ2-3 | TRBD2 | TRBV5-5 | TGTGCCAGCAGCTTGTTTGGGACTAGCGGATTCACAGATACGCAGTATTTT | CASSLFGTSGFTDTQYF
NA | TRBJ2-3 | TRBD1 | TRBV12-5 | TGTGCTAGTGGGGCGGGACAGGGGGAACCAAATACGCAGTATTTT | CASGAGQGEPNTQYF
NA | TRBJ1-2 | TRBD1 | TRBV4-1 | TGCGCCAGCAGCCCCCTAACCGGGACAGGGGGTAGCCATGGCTACACCTTC | CASSPLTGTGGSHGYTF
few | TRBJ2-7 | TRBD2 | TRBV4-1 | TGCGCCAGCAGTCAGGGACTAGCGGGAGCCTACGAGCAGTACTTC | CASSQGLAGAYEQYF
NA | TRBJ1-1 | TRBD1 | TRBV6-5 | TGTGCCAGCAGTTACGGCACAGGGGGGGACACTGAAGCTTTCTTT | CASSYGTGGDTEAFF
NA | TRBJ1-2 | NA | TRBV4-1 | TGCGCCAGCAGCCCCGGGCGGGGGGCCTATGGCTACACCTTC | CASSPGRGAYGYTF
NA | TRBJ2-2 | NA | TRBV15 | TGTGCCACCAGCAGAGACCCAGAGGCCGGGGAGCTGTTTTTT | CATSRDPEAGELFF
NA | TRBJ2-7 | NA | TRBV5-1 | TGCGCCAGCAGCGCCCCCCAGGGGACGAGAAACGAGCAGTACTTC | CASSAPQGTRNEQYF
once | TRBJ2-4 | TRBD2 | TRBV9 | TGTGCCAGCAGCGTGGTTAGCGGGGGGGATTTAAACATTCAGTACTTC | CASSVVSGGDLNIQYF
NA | TRBJ2-1 | TRBD1 | TRBV5-1 | TGCGCCAGCAGCTTGGGGCCGATGAGGGGGCTGGGCAATGAGCAGTTCTTC | CASSLGPMRGLGNEQFF
NA | TRBJ2-2 | TRBD2 | TRBV7-2 | TGTGCCAGCAGCCTCGGGACTAGCGGGAGAAGGATAGGCTCCGGGGAGCTGTTTTTT | CASSLGTSGRRIGSGELFF
NA | TRBJ2-5 | TRBD1 | TRBV28 | TGTGCCAGCGGTACAGGGGGCGCGATAGAGACCCAGTACTTC | CASGTGGAIETQYF
NA | TRBJ1-5 | TRBD1 | TRBV28 | TGTGCCAGCAGTTTACCTACCAGGGGGGTTCAGCCCCAGCATTTT | CASSLPTRGVQPQHF